This T cell receptor beta chain comes out of a study of blood T cell repertoires in COVID-19. Across the whole study: Samples of COVID-19 (acute and convalescent) were obtained from the United States, Italy and Spain.

Germline V lookup: CDR1 SEHNR, CDR2 FQNEAQ (reference sequence). The CDR3 has 13 amino acids. V dropped 4 bases and J dropped 6 bases, with 12 bases sitting between them. The study assigned cohorts using participant-reported clinical history. Original handling: Amplification from reference gene primers served as the basis for estimated nucleated cell counts. The protocol was immunoSEQ multiplex PCR, while the TCRdb copy is restricted to in-frame clones and leaves out a portion. That table gives V, J and clone size, and the DNA gave D and trimming. The table records around 300,000 clones, around nine tenths of them present only once.

This sequence originates from an older woman who had recovered from COVID-19. Sequenced sample: PBMCs or T cells enriched from blood (not recorded which). The chain employs TRBV7-9 and TRBJ1-1; tentative D call: TRBD1 (6 bases). This chain's CDR3 is CASSSVEGAEAFF. Here the CDR3 DNA reads TGTGCCAGCAGCTCCGTTGAGGGGGCTGAAGCTTTCTTT.